This TCR beta chain was recorded in a study of T cell responses to AZD1222 COVID-19 vaccine. Study-level findings and limits: Repertoires were obtained solely post-peak T cell response.

TCRdb's copy holds only in-frame clones and misses some; the assay was immunoSEQ multiplex PCR. The table has 100,000 or so clones, roughly 80% seen once. The CDR3 covers 14 residues. Germline V CDR1 and CDR2: SGHTA, FQGTGA. V lost 5 bases and J lost 6; bases outside the gene matches: 5. As concerns this clone: Antigen specificity is unknown.

The sequence derives from an adult in good health. The rearrangement uses TRBV7-3 and TRBJ2-1; 9 bases are shared with TRBD2. The sequenced sample was peripheral blood, obtained on day 0 of AZD1222 vaccination. The CDR3 region has the DNA TGTGCCAGCAGCGTAGCGGGAGATCGCAATGAGCAGTTCTTC. Protein sequence: CASSVAGDRNEQFF.